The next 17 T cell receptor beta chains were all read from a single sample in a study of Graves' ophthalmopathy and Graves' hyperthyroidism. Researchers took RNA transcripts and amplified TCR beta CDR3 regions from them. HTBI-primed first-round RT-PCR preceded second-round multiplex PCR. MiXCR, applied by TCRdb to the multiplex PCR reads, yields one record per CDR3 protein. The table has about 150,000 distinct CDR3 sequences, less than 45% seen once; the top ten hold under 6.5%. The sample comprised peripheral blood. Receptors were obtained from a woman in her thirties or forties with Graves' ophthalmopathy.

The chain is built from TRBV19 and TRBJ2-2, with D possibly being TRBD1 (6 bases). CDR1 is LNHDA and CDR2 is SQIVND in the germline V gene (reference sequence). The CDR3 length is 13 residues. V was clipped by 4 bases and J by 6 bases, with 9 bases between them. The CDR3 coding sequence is TGTGCCAGTAGTACCGACAGGCCCGGGGAGCTGTTTTTT. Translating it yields CASSTDRPGELFF.

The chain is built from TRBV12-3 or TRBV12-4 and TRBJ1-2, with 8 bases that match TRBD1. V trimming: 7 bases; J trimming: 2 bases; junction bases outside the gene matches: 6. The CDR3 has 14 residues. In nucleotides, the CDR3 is TGTGCCAGCATCATGACAGGGGCAAACTATGGCTACACCTTC. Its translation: CASIMTGANYGYTF.

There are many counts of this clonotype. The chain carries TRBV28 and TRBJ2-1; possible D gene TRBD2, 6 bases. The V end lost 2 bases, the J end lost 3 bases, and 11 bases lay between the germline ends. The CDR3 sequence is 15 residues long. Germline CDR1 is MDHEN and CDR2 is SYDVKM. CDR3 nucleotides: TGTGCCAGCAGTTTAGGGGGGTCGGGCTACAATGAGCAGTTCTTC. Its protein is CASSLGGSGYNEQFF.

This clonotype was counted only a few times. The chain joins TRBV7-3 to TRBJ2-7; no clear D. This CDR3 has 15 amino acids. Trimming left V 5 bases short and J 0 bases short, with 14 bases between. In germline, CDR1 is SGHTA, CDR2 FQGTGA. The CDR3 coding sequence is TGTGCCAGCAGCCTGGGATCGATGAGCTCCTACGAGCAGTACTTC. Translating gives CASSLGSMSSYEQYF.

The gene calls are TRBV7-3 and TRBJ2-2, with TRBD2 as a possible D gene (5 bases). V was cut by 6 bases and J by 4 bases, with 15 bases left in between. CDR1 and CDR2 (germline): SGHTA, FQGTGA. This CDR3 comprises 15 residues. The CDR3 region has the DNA TGTGCCAGCAGTAGATACGGAGGAGCCACCGGGGAGCTGTTTTTT. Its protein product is CASSRYGGATGELFF.

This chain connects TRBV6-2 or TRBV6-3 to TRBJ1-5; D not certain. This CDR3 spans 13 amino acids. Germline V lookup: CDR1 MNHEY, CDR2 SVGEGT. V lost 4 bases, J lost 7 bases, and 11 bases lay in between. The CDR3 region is CASSLNVLQPQHF. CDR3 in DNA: TGTGCCAGCAGTTTAAACGTCCTCCAGCCCCAGCATTTT.

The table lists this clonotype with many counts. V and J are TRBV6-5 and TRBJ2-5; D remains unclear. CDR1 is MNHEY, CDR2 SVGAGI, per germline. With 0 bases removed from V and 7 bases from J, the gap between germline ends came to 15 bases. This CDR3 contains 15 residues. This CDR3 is CASSYSEAGFGTQYF. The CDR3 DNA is TGTGCCAGCAGTTACTCCGAAGCCGGGTTCGGGACCCAGTACTTC.

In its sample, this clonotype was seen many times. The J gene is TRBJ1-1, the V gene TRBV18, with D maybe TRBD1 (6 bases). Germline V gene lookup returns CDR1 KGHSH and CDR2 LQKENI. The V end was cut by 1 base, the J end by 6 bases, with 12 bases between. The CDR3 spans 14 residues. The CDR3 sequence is CASSPRAGVSEAFF. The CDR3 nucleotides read TGTGCCAGCTCACCACGGGCAGGGGTCTCTGAAGCTTTCTTT. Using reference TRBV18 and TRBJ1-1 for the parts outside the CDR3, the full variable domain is NAGVMQNPRHLVRRRGQEARLRCSPMKGHSHVYWYRQLPEEGLKFMVYLQKENIIDESGMPKERFSAEFPKEGPSILRIQQVVRGDSAAYFCASSPRAGVSEAFFGQGTRLTVV.

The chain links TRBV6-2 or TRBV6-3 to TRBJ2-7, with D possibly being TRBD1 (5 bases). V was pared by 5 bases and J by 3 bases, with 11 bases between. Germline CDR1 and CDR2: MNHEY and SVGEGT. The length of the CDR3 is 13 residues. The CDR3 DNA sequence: TGTGCCAGCAGTCCGGACAAAAACTACGAGCAGTACTTC. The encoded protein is CASSPDKNYEQYF.

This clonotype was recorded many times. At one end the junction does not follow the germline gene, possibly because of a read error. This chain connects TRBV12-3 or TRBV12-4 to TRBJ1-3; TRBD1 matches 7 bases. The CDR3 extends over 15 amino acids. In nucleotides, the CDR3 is TGTGCCAGCAGTCCCATAGGGACAGCTGGAAGCACCATATATTTT. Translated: CASSPIGTAGSTIYF.

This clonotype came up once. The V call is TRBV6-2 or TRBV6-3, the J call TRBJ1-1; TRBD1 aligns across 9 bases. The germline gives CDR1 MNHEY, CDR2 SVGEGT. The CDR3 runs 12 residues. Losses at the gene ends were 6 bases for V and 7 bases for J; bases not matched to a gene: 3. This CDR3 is CASRRTGVEAFF. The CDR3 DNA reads TGTGCCAGCAGAAGGACAGGGGTTGAAGCTTTCTTT.

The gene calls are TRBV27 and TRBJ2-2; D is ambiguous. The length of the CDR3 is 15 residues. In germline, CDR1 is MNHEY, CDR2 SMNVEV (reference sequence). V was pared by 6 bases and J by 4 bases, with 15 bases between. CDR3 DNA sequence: TGTGCCAGCAGAGGTGTCGCAGGAAGCACCGGGGAGCTGTTTTTT. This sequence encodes CASRGVAGSTGELFF.

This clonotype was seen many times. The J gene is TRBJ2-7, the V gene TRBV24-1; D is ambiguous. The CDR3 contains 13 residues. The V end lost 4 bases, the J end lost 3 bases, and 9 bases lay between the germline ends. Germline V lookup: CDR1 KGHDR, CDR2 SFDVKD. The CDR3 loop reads CATSEEKHYEQYF. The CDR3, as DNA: TGTGCCACCAGTGAAGAGAAACACTACGAGCAGTACTTC.

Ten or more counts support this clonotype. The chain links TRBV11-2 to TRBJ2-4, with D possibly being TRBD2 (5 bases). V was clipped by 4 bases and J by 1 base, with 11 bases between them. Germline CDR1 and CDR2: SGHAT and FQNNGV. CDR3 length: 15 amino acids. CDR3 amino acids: CASSSPGLAKNIQYF. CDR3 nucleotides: TGTGCCAGCAGCTCCCCCGGACTTGCCAAAAACATTCAGTACTTC.

The CDR3 region has the DNA TGTGCCAGCTTGACTAGCGGGGGTCAAGAGACCCAGTACTTC. Protein product: CASLTSGGQETQYF. The chain links TRBV28 to TRBJ2-5, with TRBD2 identical over 12 bases. CDR3 length equals 14 residues. Germline V lookup: CDR1 MDHEN, CDR2 SYDVKM. The V and J ends lost 8 bases and 2 bases, in that order; junction bases with no gene match: 3.

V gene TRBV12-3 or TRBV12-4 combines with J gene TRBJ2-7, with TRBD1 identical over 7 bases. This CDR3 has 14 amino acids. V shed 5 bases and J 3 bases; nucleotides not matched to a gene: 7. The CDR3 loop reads CASSVTGFGYEQYF. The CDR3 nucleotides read TGTGCCAGCAGTGTGACAGGGTTTGGCTACGAGCAGTACTTC.

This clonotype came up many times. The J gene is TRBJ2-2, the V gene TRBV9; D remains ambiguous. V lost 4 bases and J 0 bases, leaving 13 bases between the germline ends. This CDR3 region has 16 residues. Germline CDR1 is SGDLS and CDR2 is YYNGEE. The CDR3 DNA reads TGTGCCAGCAGCCCCCCCCGCCGTTCGAACACCGGGGAGCTGTTTTTT. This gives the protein CASSPPRRSNTGELFF.